The 11 T cell receptor beta chains below come from one sample, sequenced in a study of blood T cell repertoires in COVID-19. The repertoire was sequenced with immunoSEQ multiplex PCR; TCRdb's copy has only in-frame clones and lacks some. This sample has 150,000 to 200,000 clones, with 85% to 90% found just once. The sequenced sample was peripheral blood. The receptor source for this set is a man aged 35 to 55 with active or convalescent COVID-19.

The chain links TRBV10-3 to TRBJ1-1, with 10 bases lining up with TRBD1. Germline V CDR1 and CDR2: ENHRY, SYGVKD. The CDR3 has 14 residues. V lost 2 bases and J lost 10; bases outside the gene matches: 7. The DNA of the CDR3 is TGTGCCATCAGTGAGACCCGGGACAGGGGAGGAGCTTTCTTT. As protein: CAISETRDRGGAFF.

J is TRBJ1-3 and V is TRBV6-5; 7 nucleotides match TRBD1. The junction had 7 bases not matched to a gene; V was cut back by 9 bases and J by 2 bases. The CDR3 has 14 amino acids. Germline V gene lookup returns CDR1 MNHEY and CDR2 SVGAGI. The CDR3 spells CASERGGTGNTIYF. CDR3 nucleotides: TGTGCCAGTGAACGAGGGGGCACTGGAAACACCATATATTTT.

The V gene is TRBV4-1, the J gene TRBJ2-2; 8 nucleotides align to TRBD2. The CDR3 is 18 residues long. With 0 bases clipped from V and 5 bases from J, the junction kept 11 bases outside the gene matches. Germline V gene data show CDR1 as MGHRA and CDR2 as YSYEKL. DNA of the CDR3: TGCGCCAGCAGCCAAGATTTACTAGCGGTCCGTGGGACCGGGGAGCTGTTTTTT. Encoded protein: CASSQDLLAVRGTGELFF.

In its sample, this clone was seen a few times. The CDR3 sequence is CASSSRGSNYGYTF. DNA for the CDR3: TGTGCCAGCAGCTCTAGGGGCAGTAACTATGGCTACACCTTC. The gene calls are TRBV7-9 and TRBJ1-2; possible D gene TRBD1, 5 bases. The V gene's germline CDR1 is SEHNR and CDR2 FQNEAQ (reference sequence). With 4 bases removed from V and 1 base from J, the gap between germline ends came to 10 bases. This CDR3 contains 14 residues.

J is TRBJ2-7 and V is TRBV6-4; 9 positions agree with TRBD2. This CDR3 region has 16 residues. Germline CDR1 MRHNA, CDR2 SNTAGT. V shed 3 bases, J shed 5 bases, and the junction held 11 bases outside the gene matches. The CDR3 bases are TGTGCCAGCAGTGAGGGGGCGGGAGGGCCGGTCCACGAGCAGTACTTC. Amino acids: CASSEGAGGPVHEQYF.

The chain links TRBV6-5 to TRBJ1-5; D is perhaps TRBD1 (6 bases). The ends were cut back, 5 bases at V and 8 bases at J, with 19 bases in the middle. The CDR3 has 15 residues. Germline V CDR1 and CDR2: MNHEY, SVGAGI. The CDR3 sequence is CASSNPQGYREPQHF. CDR3 sequence (DNA): TGTGCCAGCAGTAACCCCCAGGGGTATAGGGAGCCCCAGCATTTT.

The chain recombines TRBV6-5 with TRBJ2-7, with D possibly TRBD1 on 5 matching bases. Trimming removed 0 bases at V and 3 bases at J, with 15 bases between. Germline V gene data show CDR1 as MNHEY and CDR2 as SVGAGI. The CDR3 has 16 amino acids. The CDR3 nucleotides are TGTGCCAGCAGTTACTCGATCCCCCAGGGCGGCTACGAGCAGTACTTC. This sequence encodes CASSYSIPQGGYEQYF.

The rearrangement uses TRBV11-2 and TRBJ1-2, with D unresolved. Trimming removed 6 bases from V and 3 bases from J, with 17 bases in between. CDR3 length: 15 residues. The germline gives CDR1 SGHAT, CDR2 FQNNGV. In nucleotides, the CDR3 is TGTGCCAGCAGGTCCCCCCGGGTACGGGACTATGGCTACACCTTC. Protein: CASRSPRVRDYGYTF.

The CDR3 reads CASSLVPGMNTEAFF. The DNA of the CDR3 is TGTGCCAGCAGCTTAGTACCGGGGATGAACACTGAAGCTTTCTTT. This chain links TRBV11-2 with TRBJ1-1; D not resolved. The CDR3 covers 15 residues. CDR1 is SGHAT, CDR2 FQNNGV, per germline. With 1 base removed from V and 0 bases from J, the gap between germline ends came to 9 bases.

This clone was observed a few times. Here the CDR3 DNA reads TGCAGCGTTGAATCCGTGGGCCGGGCCAAAAACATTCAGTACTTC. The encoded protein is CSVESVGRAKNIQYF. This rearrangement joins TRBV29-1 to TRBJ2-4; D is undetermined. V was pared by 2 bases and J by 1 base, with 12 bases between. Germline V gene sequence: CDR1 SQVTM, CDR2 ANQGSEA. CDR3 length: 15 amino acids.

This chain joins TRBV15 and TRBJ1-5; D unclear. Germline V lookup: CDR1 LNHNV, CDR2 YYDKDF (reference sequence). The CDR3 covers 13 residues. The V end was cut by 1 base, the J end by 3 bases, with 4 bases between. CDR3 amino acids: CATSRGLNQPQHF. CDR3 bases: TGTGCCACCAGCAGAGGACTCAATCAGCCCCAGCATTTT.